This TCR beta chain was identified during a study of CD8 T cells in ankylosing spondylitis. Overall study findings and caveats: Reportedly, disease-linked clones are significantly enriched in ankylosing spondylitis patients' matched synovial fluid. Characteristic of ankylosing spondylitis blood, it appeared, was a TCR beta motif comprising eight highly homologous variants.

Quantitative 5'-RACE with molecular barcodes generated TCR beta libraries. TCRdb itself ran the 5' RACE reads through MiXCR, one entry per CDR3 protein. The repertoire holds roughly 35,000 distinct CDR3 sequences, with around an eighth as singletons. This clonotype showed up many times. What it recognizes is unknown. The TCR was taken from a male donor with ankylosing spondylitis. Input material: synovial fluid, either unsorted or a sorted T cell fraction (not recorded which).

The CDR3 protein is CASSLGQGGWGYTF. The CDR3 coding sequence is TGTGCCAGCAGCCTCGGACAGGGAGGTTGGGGCTACACCTTC. The gene calls are TRBV12-3 or TRBV12-4 and TRBJ1-2; 8 nucleotides line up with TRBD1. The junction had 11 bases not matched to a gene; V was cut back by 6 bases and J by 8 bases. The CDR3 spans 14 residues.